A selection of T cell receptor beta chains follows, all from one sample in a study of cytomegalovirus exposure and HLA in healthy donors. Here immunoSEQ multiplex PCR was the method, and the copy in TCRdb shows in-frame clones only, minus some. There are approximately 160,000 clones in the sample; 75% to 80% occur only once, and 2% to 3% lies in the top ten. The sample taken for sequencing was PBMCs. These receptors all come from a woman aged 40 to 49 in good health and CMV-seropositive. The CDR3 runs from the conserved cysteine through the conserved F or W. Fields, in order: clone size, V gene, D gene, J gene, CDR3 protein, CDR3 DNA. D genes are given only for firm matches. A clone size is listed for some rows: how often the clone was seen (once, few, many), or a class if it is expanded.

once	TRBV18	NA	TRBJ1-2	CASSPNRDGEGYTF	TGTGCCAGCTCACCTAACAGGGATGGCGAGGGCTACACCTTC
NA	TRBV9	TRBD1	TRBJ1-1	CASSPIRGTATNTEAFF	TGTGCCAGCAGCCCCATCCGAGGGACAGCAACGAACACTGAAGCTTTCTTT
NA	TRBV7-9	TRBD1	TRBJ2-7	CASSRRDRAHEQYF	TGTGCCAGCAGCCGCAGGGACAGGGCGCACGAGCAGTACTTC
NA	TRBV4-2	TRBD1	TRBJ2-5	CASRRSGTDQETQYF	TGTGCCAGCAGGCGCAGTGGGACAGACCAAGAGACCCAGTACTTC
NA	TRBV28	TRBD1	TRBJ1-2	CASSSGQEEGYGYTF	TGTGCCAGCAGTTCCGGACAGGAGGAAGGGTATGGCTACACCTTC
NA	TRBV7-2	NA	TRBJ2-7	CASSLGTEFYEQYF	TGTGCCAGCAGCTTAGGGACAGAGTTCTACGAGCAGTACTTC
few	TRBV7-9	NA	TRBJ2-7	CASSRQAGNEQYF	TGTGCCAGCAGCAGACAGGCGGGCAACGAGCAGTACTTC
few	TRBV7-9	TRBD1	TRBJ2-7	CSSSPTGQDEQYF	TGTTCCAGCAGCCCGACGGGACAGGACGAGCAGTACTTC
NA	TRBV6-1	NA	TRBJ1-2	CASGNRASANYGYTF	TGTGCCAGCGGAAACAGGGCCTCAGCTAACTATGGCTACACCTTC
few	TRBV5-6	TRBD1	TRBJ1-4	CASSHRGPGEKLFF	TGTGCCAGCAGCCACAGGGGGCCCGGGGAAAAACTGTTTTTT
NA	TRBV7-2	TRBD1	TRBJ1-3	CASSQGQAWNTIYF	TGTGCCAGCAGCCAAGGACAGGCCTGGAACACCATATATTTT
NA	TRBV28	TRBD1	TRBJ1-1	CASRRTGGTEAFF	TGTGCCAGCAGACGGACAGGCGGGACTGAAGCTTTCTTT
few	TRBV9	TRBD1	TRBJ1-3	CASSVAGTGRSGNTIYF	TGTGCCAGCAGCGTAGCCGGGACAGGCCGCTCTGGAAACACCATATATTTT
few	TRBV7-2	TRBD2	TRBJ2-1	CASSGSGGRKYNEQFF	TGTGCCAGCAGCGGAAGCGGGGGAAGAAAATACAATGAGCAGTTCTTC
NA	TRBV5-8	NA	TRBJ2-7	CASSLWEEQYF	TGTGCCAGCAGCTTGTGGGAGGAGCAGTACTTC
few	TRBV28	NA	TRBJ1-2	CASSSDSYGYTF	TGTGCCAGCAGCAGCGACAGCTATGGCTACACCTTC
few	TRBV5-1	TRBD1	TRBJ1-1	CASSYLLPGTGDTEAFF	TGCGCCAGCAGCTATCTACTCCCAGGGACAGGGGACACTGAAGCTTTCTTT
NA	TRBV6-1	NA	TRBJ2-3	CASSAFTDTQYF	TGTGCCAGCAGTGCCTTCACAGATACGCAGTATTTT
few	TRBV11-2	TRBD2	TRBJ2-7	CASSPLTSGRGEQYF	TGTGCCAGCAGCCCTTTGACTAGCGGGAGAGGCGAGCAGTACTTC
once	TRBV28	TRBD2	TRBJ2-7	CASSLLAGSNYEQYF	TGTGCCAGCAGTCTCTTAGCGGGGAGTAATTACGAGCAGTACTTC
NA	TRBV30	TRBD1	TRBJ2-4	CSGTGGKNIQYF	TGTTCTGGGACAGGGGGGAAAAACATTCAGTACTTC
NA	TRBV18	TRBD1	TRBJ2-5	CASSPWGQKETQYF	TGTGCCAGCTCACCATGGGGACAGAAAGAGACCCAGTACTTC
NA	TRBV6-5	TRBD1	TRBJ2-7	CASSYQGQPGVYEQYF	TGTGCCAGCAGTTACCAGGGACAGCCCGGGGTTTACGAGCAGTACTTC
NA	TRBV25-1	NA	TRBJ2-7	CASSARDSSYEQYF	TGTGCCAGCAGTGCCCGGGACTCCAGCTACGAGCAGTACTTC
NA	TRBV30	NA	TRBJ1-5	CAWSVGAGMGMRQPQHF	TGTGCCTGGAGTGTAGGGGCGGGGATGGGAATGCGACAGCCCCAGCATTTT
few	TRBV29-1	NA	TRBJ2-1	CSVEELISYNEQFF	TGCAGCGTTGAGGAGTTGATCTCCTACAATGAGCAGTTCTTC
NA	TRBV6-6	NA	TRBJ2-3	CASSYPTADTQYF	TGTGCCAGCAGTTACCCGACAGCCGATACGCAGTATTTT
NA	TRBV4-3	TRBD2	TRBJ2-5	CASSQVLAGGGWQETQYF	TGCGCCAGCAGCCAAGTCCTAGCGGGGGGGGGATGGCAAGAGACCCAGTACTTC
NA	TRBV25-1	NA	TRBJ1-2	CASSAGGQATF	TGTGCCAGCAGTGCGGGGGGCCAAGCCACCTTC
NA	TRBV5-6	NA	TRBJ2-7	CASSLRGPGVYEQYF	TGTGCCAGCAGCTTGAGGGGACCAGGGGTGTACGAGCAGTACTTC
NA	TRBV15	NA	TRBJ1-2	CATSDGDSYGYTF	TGTGCCACCAGCGATGGGGACTCCTATGGCTACACCTTC
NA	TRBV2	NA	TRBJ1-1	CARQFERDRTEAFF	TGTGCCAGACAATTTGAGAGGGATCGGACTGAAGCTTTCTTT
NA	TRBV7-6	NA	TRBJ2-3	CASSSTRTSTDTQYF	TGTGCCAGCAGCTCGACACGTACAAGCACAGATACGCAGTATTTT
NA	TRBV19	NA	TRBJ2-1	CASSSLNEQFF	TGTGCCAGTAGTTCACTCAATGAGCAGTTCTTC
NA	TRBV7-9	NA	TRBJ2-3	CASSLAMGAGSTDTQYF	TGTGCCAGCAGCTTAGCAATGGGTGCAGGCTCCACAGATACGCAGTATTTT
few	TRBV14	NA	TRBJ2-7	CASSQDPSRMISYEQYF	TGTGCCAGCAGCCAAGATCCAAGCCGAATGATCTCCTACGAGCAGTACTTC
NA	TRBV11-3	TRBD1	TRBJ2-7	CASSQRQGMEEQYF	TGTGCCAGCAGCCAGAGACAGGGCATGGAGGAGCAGTACTTC
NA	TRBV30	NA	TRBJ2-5	CACNRAGETQYF	TGTGCCTGTAACAGGGCAGGGGAGACCCAGTACTTC
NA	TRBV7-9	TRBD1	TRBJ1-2	CASSLGVDRGRTYGYTF	TGTGCCAGCAGCTTAGGGGTTGACAGGGGGCGCACCTATGGCTACACCTTC
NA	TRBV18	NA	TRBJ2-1	CASSPAGEQFF	TGTGCCAGCTCACCAGCGGGGGAGCAGTTCTTC
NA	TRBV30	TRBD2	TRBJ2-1	CAWHSGTSGARNEQFF	TGTGCCTGGCATTCTGGGACTAGCGGGGCTCGGAATGAGCAGTTCTTC
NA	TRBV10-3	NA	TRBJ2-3	CAISQRETDTQYF	TGTGCCATCAGTCAGAGGGAAACAGATACGCAGTATTTT
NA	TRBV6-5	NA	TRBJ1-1	CASSPQTVMNTEAFF	TGTGCCAGCAGCCCCCAAACAGTTATGAACACTGAAGCTTTCTTT
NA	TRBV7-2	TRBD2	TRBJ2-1	CASSLQSVASGGREQFF	TGTGCCAGCAGCTTACAGAGTGTGGCTAGCGGGGGGCGGGAGCAGTTCTTC
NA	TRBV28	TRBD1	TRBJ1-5	CASSSGQGNQPQHF	TGTGCCAGCAGTTCAGGACAGGGAAATCAGCCCCAGCATTTT
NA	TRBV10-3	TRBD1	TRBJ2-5	CAISESGQGELETQYF	TGTGCCATCAGTGAGTCTGGACAGGGGGAGTTGGAGACCCAGTACTTC
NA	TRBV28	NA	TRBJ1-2	CASSLTAQTYGYTF	TGTGCCAGCAGTTTGACAGCGCAGACCTATGGCTACACCTTC
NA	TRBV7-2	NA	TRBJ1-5	CASSLQTNSNQPQHF	TGTGCCAGCAGCCTTCAGACAAATAGCAATCAGCCCCAGCATTTT
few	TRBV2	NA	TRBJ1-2	CASSPRQTNYGYTF	TGTGCCAGCAGTCCCCGACAGACTAACTATGGCTACACCTTC
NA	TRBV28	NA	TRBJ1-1	CASHRNTEAFF	TGTGCCAGCCACAGGAACACTGAAGCTTTCTTT
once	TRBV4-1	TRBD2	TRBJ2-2	CASSQVRSSGSEELFF	TGCGCCAGCAGCCAAGTTCGGTCTAGCGGGTCTGAGGAGCTGTTTTTT
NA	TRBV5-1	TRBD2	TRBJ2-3	CASSFRLASTDTQYF	TGCGCCAGCAGCTTTAGACTAGCCTCCACAGATACGCAGTATTTT
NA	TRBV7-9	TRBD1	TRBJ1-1	CSSSLGQGWAFF	TGTTCCAGCAGCTTGGGACAGGGGTGGGCTTTCTTT
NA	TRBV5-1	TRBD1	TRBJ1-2	CASSIDRGRDTF	TGCGCCAGCAGCATCGACAGGGGGCGGGACACCTTC